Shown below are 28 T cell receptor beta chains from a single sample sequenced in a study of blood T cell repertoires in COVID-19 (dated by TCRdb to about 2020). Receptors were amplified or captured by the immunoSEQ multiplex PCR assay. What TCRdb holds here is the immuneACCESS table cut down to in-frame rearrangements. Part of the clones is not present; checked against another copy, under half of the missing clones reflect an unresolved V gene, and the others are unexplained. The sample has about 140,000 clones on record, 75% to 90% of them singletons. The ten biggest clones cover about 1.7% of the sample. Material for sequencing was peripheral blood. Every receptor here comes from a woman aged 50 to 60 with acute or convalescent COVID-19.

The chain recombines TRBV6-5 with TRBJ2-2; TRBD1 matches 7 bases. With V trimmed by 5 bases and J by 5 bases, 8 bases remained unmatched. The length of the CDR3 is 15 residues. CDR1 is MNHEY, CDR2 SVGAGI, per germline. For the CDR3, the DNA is TGTGCCAGCAGTCCTTGGGACAGCTTTACCGGGGAGCTGTTTTTT. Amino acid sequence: CASSPWDSFTGELFF.

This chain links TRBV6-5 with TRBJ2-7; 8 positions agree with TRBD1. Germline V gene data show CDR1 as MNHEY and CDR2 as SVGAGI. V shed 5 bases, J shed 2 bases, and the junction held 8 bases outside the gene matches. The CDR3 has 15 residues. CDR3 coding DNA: TGTGCCAGCAGTCAACAGGGGGTCGGCACCTACGAGCAGTACTTC. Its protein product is CASSQQGVGTYEQYF.

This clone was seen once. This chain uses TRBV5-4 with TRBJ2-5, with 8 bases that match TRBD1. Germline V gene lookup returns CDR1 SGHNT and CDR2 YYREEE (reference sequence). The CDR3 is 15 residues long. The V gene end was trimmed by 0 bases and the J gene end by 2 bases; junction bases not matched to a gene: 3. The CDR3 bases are TGTGCCAGCAGCTTGGACAGGGGGAATCAAGAGACCCAGTACTTC. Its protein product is CASSLDRGNQETQYF.

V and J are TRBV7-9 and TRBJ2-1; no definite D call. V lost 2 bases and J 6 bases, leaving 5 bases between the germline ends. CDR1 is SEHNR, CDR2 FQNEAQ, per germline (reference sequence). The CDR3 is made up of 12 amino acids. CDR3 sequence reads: CASSLLINEQFF. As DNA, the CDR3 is TGTGCCAGCAGCTTATTAATCAATGAGCAGTTCTTC.

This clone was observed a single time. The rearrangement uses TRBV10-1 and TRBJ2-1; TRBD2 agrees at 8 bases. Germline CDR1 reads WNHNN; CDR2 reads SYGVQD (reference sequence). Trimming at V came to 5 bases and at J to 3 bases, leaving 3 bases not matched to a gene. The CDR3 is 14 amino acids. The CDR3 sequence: CASSLSGSYNEQFF. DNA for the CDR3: TGCGCCAGCAGTCTCAGCGGGAGCTACAATGAGCAGTTCTTC.

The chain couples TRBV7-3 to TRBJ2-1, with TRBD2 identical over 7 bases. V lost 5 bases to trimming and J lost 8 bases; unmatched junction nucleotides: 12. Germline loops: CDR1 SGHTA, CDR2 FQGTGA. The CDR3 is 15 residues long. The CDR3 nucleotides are TGTGCCAGCAGCCGTCTTTTGGGAGGGCCTGATGAGCAGTTCTTC. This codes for CASSRLLGGPDEQFF.

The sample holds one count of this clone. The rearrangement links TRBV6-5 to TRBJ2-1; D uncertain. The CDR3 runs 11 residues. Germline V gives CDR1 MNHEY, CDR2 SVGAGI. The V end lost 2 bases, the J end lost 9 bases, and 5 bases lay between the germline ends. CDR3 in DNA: TGTGCCAGCAGTTACCCGGGTGAGCAGTTCTTC. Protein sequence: CASSYPGEQFF.

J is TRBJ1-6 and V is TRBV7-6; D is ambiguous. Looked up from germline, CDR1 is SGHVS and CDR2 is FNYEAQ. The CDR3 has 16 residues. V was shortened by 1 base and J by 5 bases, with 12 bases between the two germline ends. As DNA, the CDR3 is TGTGCCAGCAGCTTAGAAGCCCCGGTGAATAATTCACCCCTCCACTTT. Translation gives CASSLEAPVNNSPLHF.

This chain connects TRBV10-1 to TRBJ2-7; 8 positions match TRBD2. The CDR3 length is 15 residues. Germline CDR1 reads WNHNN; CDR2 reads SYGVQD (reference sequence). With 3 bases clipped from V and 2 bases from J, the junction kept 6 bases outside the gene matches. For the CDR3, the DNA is TGCGCCAGCAGTGAAGGGCTAGCGGGCCCCTACGAGCAGTACTTC. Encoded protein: CASSEGLAGPYEQYF.

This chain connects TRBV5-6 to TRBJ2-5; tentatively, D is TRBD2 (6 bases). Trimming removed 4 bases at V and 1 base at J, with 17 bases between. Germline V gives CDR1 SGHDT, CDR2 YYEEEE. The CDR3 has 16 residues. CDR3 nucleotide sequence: TGTGCCAGCAGCCCCCTTGGGGGGAGAAGCCAAGAGACCCAGTACTTC. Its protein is CASSPLGGRSQETQYF.

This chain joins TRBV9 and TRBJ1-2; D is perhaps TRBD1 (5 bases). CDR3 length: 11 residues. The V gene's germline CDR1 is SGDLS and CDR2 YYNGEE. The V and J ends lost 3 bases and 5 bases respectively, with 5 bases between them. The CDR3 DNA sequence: TGTGCCAGCAGCGCAGGGTATGGCTACACCTTC. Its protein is CASSAGYGYTF.

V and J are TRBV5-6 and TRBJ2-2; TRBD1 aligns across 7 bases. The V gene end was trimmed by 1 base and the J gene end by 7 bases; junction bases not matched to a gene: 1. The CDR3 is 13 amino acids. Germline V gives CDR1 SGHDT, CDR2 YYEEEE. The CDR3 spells CASSLQGVGELFF. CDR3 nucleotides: TGTGCCAGCAGCTTGCAGGGGGTCGGGGAGCTGTTTTTT.

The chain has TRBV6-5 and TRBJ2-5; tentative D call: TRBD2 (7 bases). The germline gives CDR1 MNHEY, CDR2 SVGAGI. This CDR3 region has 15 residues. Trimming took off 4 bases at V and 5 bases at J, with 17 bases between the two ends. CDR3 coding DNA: TGTGCCAGCAGTTCGAGTGGGGGGGCAAGGGAGACCCAGTACTTC. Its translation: CASSSSGGARETQYF.

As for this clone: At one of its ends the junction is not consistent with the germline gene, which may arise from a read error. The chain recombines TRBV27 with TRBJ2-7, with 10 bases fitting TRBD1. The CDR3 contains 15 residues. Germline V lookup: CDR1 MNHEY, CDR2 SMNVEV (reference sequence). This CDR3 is CASRLPGTGAYEQYF. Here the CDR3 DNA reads TGTGCCAGCCGTTTACCCGGGACAGGGGCCTACGAGCAGTACTTC.

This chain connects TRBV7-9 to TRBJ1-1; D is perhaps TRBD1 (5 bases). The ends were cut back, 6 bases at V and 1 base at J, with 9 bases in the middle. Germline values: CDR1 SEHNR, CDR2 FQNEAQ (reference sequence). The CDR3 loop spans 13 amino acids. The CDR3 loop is CASRDTGNTEAFF. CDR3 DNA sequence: TGTGCCAGCAGAGATACAGGGAACACTGAAGCTTTCTTT.

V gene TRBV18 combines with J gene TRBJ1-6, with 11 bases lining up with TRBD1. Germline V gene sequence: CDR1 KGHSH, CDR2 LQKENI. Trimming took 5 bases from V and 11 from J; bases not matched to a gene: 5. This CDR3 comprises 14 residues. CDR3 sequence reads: CASSSDRGLTPLHF. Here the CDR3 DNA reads TGTGCCAGCTCATCGGACAGGGGGCTGACACCCCTCCACTTT.

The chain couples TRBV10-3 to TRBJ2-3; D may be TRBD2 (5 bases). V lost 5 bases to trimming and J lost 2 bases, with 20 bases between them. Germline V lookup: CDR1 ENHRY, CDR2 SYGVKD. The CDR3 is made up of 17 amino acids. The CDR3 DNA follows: TGTGCCATCAGTAGCCCTAGCAAGGGAACAACCACAGATACGCAGTATTTT. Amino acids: CAISSPSKGTTTDTQYF.

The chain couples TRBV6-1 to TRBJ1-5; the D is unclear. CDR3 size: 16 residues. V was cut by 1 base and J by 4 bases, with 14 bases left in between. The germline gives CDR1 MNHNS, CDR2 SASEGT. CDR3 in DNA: TGTGCCAGCAGTGAAGGGGCAGGCCTTCCGAATCAGCCCCAGCATTTT. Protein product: CASSEGAGLPNQPQHF.

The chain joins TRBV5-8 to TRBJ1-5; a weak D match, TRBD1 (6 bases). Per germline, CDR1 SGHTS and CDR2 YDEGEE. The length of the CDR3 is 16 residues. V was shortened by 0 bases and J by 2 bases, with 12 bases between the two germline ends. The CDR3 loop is CASSLEAGAGNQPQHF. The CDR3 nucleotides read TGTGCCAGCAGCTTGGAGGCAGGGGCTGGCAATCAGCCCCAGCATTTT.

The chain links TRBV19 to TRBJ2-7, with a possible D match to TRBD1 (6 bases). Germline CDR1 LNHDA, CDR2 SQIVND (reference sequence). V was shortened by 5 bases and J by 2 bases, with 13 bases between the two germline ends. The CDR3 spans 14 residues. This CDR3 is CASSATGTTYEQYF. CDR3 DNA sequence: TGTGCCAGTAGTGCTACCGGGACAACCTACGAGCAGTACTTC.

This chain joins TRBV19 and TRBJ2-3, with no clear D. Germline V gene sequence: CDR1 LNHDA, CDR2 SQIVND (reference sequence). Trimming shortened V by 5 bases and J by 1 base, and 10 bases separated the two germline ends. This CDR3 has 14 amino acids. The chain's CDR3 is CASSPLSGTDTQYF. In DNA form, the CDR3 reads TGTGCCAGTAGTCCGCTATCGGGCACAGATACGCAGTATTTT.

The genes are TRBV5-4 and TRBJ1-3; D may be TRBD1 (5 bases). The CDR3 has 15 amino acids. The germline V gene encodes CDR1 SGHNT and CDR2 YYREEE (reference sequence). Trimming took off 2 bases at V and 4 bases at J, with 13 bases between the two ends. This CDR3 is CASSLQGVSGNTIYF. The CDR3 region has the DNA TGTGCCAGCAGCTTACAAGGGGTGTCCGGAAACACCATATATTTT.

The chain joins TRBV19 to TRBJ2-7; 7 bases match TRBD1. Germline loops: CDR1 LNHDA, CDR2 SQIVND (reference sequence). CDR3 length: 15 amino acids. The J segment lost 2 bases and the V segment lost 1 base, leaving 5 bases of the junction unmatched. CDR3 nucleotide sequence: TGTGCCAGTAGTATAGCCCGGGACAGCCCCTACGAGCAGTACTTC. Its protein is CASSIARDSPYEQYF.

CDR3 nucleotides: TGTGCCAGCGGCTCCGGGACAGGGGTTCAGTACTATAATTCACCCCTCCACTTT. This translates into CASGSGTGVQYYNSPLHF. V usage is TRBV28 and J usage is TRBJ1-6, with 10 bases that match TRBD1. CDR1 and CDR2 from the germline V gene are MDHEN and SYDVKM. With 8 bases clipped from V and 3 bases from J, the junction kept 13 bases outside the gene matches. The CDR3 extends over 18 amino acids.

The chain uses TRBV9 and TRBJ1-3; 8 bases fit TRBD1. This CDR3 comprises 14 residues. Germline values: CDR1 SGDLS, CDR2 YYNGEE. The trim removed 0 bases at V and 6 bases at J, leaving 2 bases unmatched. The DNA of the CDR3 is TGTGCCAGCAGCGTAGGGACAGGGAAAAACACCATATATTTT. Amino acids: CASSVGTGKNTIYF.

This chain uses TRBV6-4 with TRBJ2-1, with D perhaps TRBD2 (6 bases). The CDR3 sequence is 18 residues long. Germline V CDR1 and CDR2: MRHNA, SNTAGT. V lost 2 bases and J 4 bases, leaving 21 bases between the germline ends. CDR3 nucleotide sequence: TGTGCCAGCAGTGACAAGGCGGGGCCTGTAGGGCTTTACAATGAGCAGTTCTTC. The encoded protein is CASSDKAGPVGLYNEQFF.

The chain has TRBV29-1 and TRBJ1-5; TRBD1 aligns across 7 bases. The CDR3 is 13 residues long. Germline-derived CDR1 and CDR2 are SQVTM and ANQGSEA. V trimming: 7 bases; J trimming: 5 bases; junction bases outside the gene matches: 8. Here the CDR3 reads CSALRQGYQPQHF. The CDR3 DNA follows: TGCAGCGCACTAAGACAGGGTTATCAGCCCCAGCATTTT.

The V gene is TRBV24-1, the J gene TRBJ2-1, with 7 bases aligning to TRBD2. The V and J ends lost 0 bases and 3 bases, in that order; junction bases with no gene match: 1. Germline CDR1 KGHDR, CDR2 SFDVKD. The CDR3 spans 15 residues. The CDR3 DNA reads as TGTGCCACCAGTGATTTGAGGACTAGCTACAATGAGCAGTTCTTC. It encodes CATSDLRTSYNEQFF.